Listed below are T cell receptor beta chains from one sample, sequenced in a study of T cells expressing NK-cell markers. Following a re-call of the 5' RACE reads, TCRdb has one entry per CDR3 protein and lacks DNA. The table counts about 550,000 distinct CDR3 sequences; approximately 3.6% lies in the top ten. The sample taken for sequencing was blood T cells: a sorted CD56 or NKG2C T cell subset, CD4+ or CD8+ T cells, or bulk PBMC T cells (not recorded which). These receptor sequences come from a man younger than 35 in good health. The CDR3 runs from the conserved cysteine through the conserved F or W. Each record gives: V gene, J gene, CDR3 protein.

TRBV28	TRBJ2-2	CASSSRLSGELFF
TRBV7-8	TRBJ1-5	CASSLVGGGGGDQPQHF
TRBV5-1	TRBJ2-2	CASSGGTAGTGGELFF
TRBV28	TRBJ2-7	CASSSHLTGAPSEQYF
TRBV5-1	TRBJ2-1	CASSLEDGGQNEQFF
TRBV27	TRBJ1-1	CASSWGGIGKAFF
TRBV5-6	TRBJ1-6	CASSFLVGSRNSPLHF
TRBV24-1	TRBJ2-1	CATSDLPPRDEQFF
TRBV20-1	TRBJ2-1	CSAKGPTLGQGSYNEQFF
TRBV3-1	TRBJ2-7	CASSTDREQYF
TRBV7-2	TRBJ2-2	CASSLGPGAEGELFF
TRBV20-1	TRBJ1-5	CSARRWGGQGDNQPQHF